This T cell receptor beta chain was obtained from a study of graft-versus-host responses after intestinal transplantation. Turning to the study itself: Transplants given to recipients were multivisceral, liver-intestinal, or isolated intestinal. Induction with anti-thymocyte globulin, then tacrolimus and steroids for around three years, was given to all recipients. Study-wide results and caveats: GvH clones were identified in recipient marrow, with some first appearing in ileum or blood. Allografts of one patient group, those with graft-donor T cell macrochimerism, had high graft-versus-host to host-versus-graft clonal ratios.

V lost 5 bases and J 3 bases, leaving 10 bases between the germline ends. Germline lookup yields CDR1 MDHEN and CDR2 SYDVKM. The CDR3 has 13 amino acids. In regard to this clone: Its antigen remains unidentified.

Clones were sequenced by immunoSEQ multiplex PCR, and TCRdb holds only the in-frame ones, with some missing. The sample consists of around 100,000 clones, roughly 87% of them appearing once. The specimen comprised unstimulated CD4+ T cells sorted from spleen or lymph node cells, sampled before transplant. The chain joins TRBV28 to TRBJ2-5; D may be TRBD2 (5 bases). This receptor was identified in a human donor who was the organ donor for an intestinal transplant. CDR3 DNA: TGTGCCAGCAGTCCAAGCGGAAAAGAGACCCAGTACTTC. Translating it yields CASSPSGKETQYF. Complete variable domain (other parts from reference TRBV28 and TRBJ2-5): DVKVTQSSRYLVKRTGEKVFLECVQDMDHENMFWYRQDPGLGLRLIYFSYDVKMKEKGDIPEGYSVSREKKERFSLILESASTNQTSMYLCASSPSGKETQYFGPGTRLLVL.